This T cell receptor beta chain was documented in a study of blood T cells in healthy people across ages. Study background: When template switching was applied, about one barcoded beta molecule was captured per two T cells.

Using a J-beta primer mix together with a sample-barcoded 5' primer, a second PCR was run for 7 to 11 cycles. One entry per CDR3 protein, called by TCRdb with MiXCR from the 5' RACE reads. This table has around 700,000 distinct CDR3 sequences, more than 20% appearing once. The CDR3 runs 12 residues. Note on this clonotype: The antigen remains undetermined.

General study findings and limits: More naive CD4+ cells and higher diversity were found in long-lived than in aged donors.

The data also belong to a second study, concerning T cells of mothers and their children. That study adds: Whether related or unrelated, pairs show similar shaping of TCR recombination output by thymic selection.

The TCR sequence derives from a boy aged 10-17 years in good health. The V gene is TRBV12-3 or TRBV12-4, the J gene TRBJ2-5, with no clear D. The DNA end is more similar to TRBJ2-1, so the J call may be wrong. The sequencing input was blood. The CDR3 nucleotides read TGTGCCAGCAAGGCGGCCCTTCGAGAGCAGTTCTTC. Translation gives CASKAALREQFF.